These 15 T cell receptor beta chains were all obtained from the same sample, sequenced in a study of T cells in Graves' hyperthyroidism and ophthalmopathy. What was amplified from RNA transcripts were TCR beta CDR3 regions. First-round RT-PCR with HTBI primers amplified the TCR CDR3 region. Using its own MiXCR run on the multiplex PCR reads, TCRdb lists one record per CDR3 protein. There are roughly 420,000 distinct CDR3 sequences in the sample; about a sixth occur only once, and approximately 14% lies in the top ten. Sequenced input: blood. Source of these receptors: a woman between 18 and 29 years old with Graves' hyperthyroidism.

This clonotype was seen once. This chain uses TRBV27 with TRBJ1-5; D perhaps matches TRBD1 (6 bases). The CDR3 totals 16 residues. Trimming took 6 bases from V and 2 from J, leaving 17 bases between them. Germline lookup yields CDR1 MNHEY and CDR2 SMNVEV (reference sequence). Written as DNA, the CDR3 is TGTGCCAGCAGCCATAGAGGGGGAGGCGGCAATCAGCCCCAGCATTTT. Translated: CASSHRGGGGNQPQHF.

This rearrangement joins TRBV7-9 to TRBJ1-3, with D perhaps TRBD1 (5 bases). CDR1 is SEHNR, CDR2 FQNEAQ, per germline (reference sequence). V was trimmed by 5 bases and J by 1 base, leaving 12 bases between them. CDR3 size: 15 residues. The DNA for the CDR3 is TGTGCCAGCAGCCCTTATGGGGGGTCTGGAAACACCATATATTTT. Protein product: CASSPYGGSGNTIYF.

In its sample, this clonotype was seen a few times. The chain couples TRBV28 to TRBJ2-2; 7 bases line up with TRBD1. The germline V gene has CDR1 MDHEN and CDR2 SYDVKM. V dropped 6 bases and J dropped 6; count of bases not matched to a gene: 7. The CDR3 is 14 amino acids. CDR3 DNA sequence: TGTGCCAGCAGGCCCGGGACAGTCCCCGGGGAGCTGTTTTTT. Its translation is CASRPGTVPGELFF.

Many counts were recorded for this clonotype. The chain is built from TRBV12-3 or TRBV12-4 and TRBJ1-5, with no clear D. The V gene lost 3 bases and the J gene lost 0 bases, with 9 bases spanning the gap. The CDR3 sequence is 15 residues long. CDR3 sequence reads: CASSLGRSSNQPQHF. DNA of the CDR3: TGTGCCAGCAGTTTGGGCAGATCTAGCAATCAGCCCCAGCATTTT.

This clonotype was seen a single time. CDR3 DNA sequence: TGTGCCAGTAGTATCGGGGGCCTTCTTGAAGCTTTCTTT. Its translation: CASSIGGLLEAFF. V gene TRBV19 combines with J gene TRBJ1-1, with a possible D match to TRBD1 (6 bases). This CDR3 has 13 amino acids. V lost 3 bases and J lost 7, with 12 bases in between. Germline CDR1 and CDR2: LNHDA and SQIVND (reference sequence).

This clonotype came up many times. The chain links TRBV15 to TRBJ2-5, with D perhaps matching TRBD1 (5 bases). CDR1 and CDR2 (germline): LNHNV, YYDKDF (reference sequence). V was trimmed by 0 bases and J by 4 bases, leaving 12 bases between them. This CDR3 contains 15 residues. In DNA form, the CDR3 reads TGTGCCACCAGCAGAGAACGGACCCAGGGAGAGACCCAGTACTTC. This codes for CATSRERTQGETQYF.

The chain combines TRBV7-2 with TRBJ1-4; D is perhaps TRBD1 (5 bases). V lost 4 bases, J lost 7 bases, and 10 bases lay in between. CDR3 size: 13 residues. Germline V gene lookup returns CDR1 SGHTA and CDR2 FQGNSA. The CDR3 sequence is CASSSLQGEKLFF. The CDR3 DNA follows: TGTGCCAGCAGCTCCCTCCAGGGTGAAAAACTGTTTTTT.

This clonotype has at least ten counts. The chain recombines TRBV7-6 with TRBJ2-5; 10 bases fit TRBD2. V was pared by 5 bases and J by 2 bases, with 11 bases of the junction left unmatched. CDR3 length equals 17 residues. The germline V gene encodes CDR1 SGHVS and CDR2 FNYEAQ. The CDR3 DNA reads as TGTGCCAGCAGCGCTGTATCGACACTAGCGGGGCAAGAGACCCAGTACTTC. This gives the protein CASSAVSTLAGQETQYF.

This clonotype was seen repeatedly, ten times or more. This chain links TRBV6-1 with TRBJ2-3; D possibly corresponds to TRBD2 (6 bases). The CDR3 runs to 15 residues. Per the germline V gene, CDR1 is MNHNS and CDR2 is SASEGT. The V and J ends lost 5 bases and 4 bases respectively, with 16 bases between them. CDR3 sequence: CASSWGDARSDTQYF. CDR3 in DNA: TGTGCCAGCAGTTGGGGGGACGCCCGCTCAGATACGCAGTATTTT.

The gene calls are TRBV7-8 and TRBJ2-2; weak D call: TRBD1 (6 bases). Germline CDR1 is SGHVS and CDR2 is FQNEAQ. Trimming cost V 1 base and J 6 bases, with 15 bases left between them. This CDR3 has 16 amino acids. The CDR3: CASSLVGAGFAGELFF. CDR3 sequence (DNA): TGTGCCAGCAGCTTAGTGGGGGCAGGGTTTGCCGGGGAGCTGTTTTTT.

The chain combines TRBV24-1 with TRBJ1-2; weak D call: TRBD1 (5 bases). Germline CDR1 and CDR2: KGHDR and SFDVKD. The V end lost 3 bases, the J end lost 4 bases, and 11 bases lay between the germline ends. The CDR3 loop spans 14 amino acids. For the CDR3, the DNA is TGTGCCACCAGTGATGGGGGACGGATCTATGGCTACACCTTC. It codes for CATSDGGRIYGYTF.

The gene calls are TRBV12-3 or TRBV12-4 and TRBJ1-4; D is unclear. V lost 9 bases to trimming and J lost 3 bases, with 14 bases between them. This CDR3 is built from 14 residues. Written as DNA, the CDR3 is TGTGCCAGTTCGATGGGCAGAGCTAATGAAAAACTGTTTTTT. Its translation is CASSMGRANEKLFF.

The sample holds a few counts of this clonotype. A much bigger clone sits one base away, suggesting this may be a read error. The chain recombines TRBV28 with TRBJ2-1, with TRBD2 identical over 8 bases. The CDR3 contains 15 residues. The germline gives CDR1 MDHEN, CDR2 SYDVKM. The CDR3 loop reads CASTETSASYNERFF. As DNA, the CDR3 is TGTGCCAGCACCGAGACTAGCGCCTCCTACAATGAGCGGTTCTTC.

This clonotype occurred a few times. The chain couples TRBV20-1 to TRBJ1-2; maybe TRBD1 (5 bases). This CDR3 has 14 residues. V dropped 1 base and J dropped 4 bases, with 13 bases sitting between them. Germline V CDR1 and CDR2: DFQATT, SNEGSKA (reference sequence). The CDR3 bases are TGCAGTGCTAGAGGGGACGGAGTGGGCTATGGCTACACCTTC. Its translation: CSARGDGVGYGYTF.

This chain uses TRBV11-2 with TRBJ1-1, with 10 bases matching TRBD1. Germline V gene lookup returns CDR1 SGHAT and CDR2 FQNNGV. Losses at the gene ends were 7 bases for V and 3 bases for J; bases not matched to a gene: 5. The CDR3 runs 14 residues. The CDR3 DNA follows: TGTGCCAGCATGTCCGGGACAGGGGACACTGAAGCTTTCTTT. Protein sequence: CASMSGTGDTEAFF.